This T cell receptor (beta chain) appears in the sequencing data of a study of regulatory T cells in long-lasting Graves disease. Sequencing libraries for TCR beta were prepared with iRepertoire HTBI primers and Arm-PCR of CDR3 regions. TCRdb fed the multiplex PCR reads into MiXCR, producing one record per CDR3 protein. The table lists roughly 420,000 distinct CDR3 sequences, about 15% of them singletons. This clonotype has at least ten counts. The CDR3 extends over 12 amino acids. Germline V gene sequence: CDR1 DFQATT, CDR2 SNEGSKA (reference sequence). Trimming left V 6 bases short and J 4 bases short, with 12 bases between. Time point specified: newly diagnosed GD, antithyroid drugs for less than 3 months. RNA from PBMCs was the source of the TCR library. The same data also went into a second study, on T cells in Graves' hyperthyroidism and ophthalmopathy. That publication notes: The HTBI primer set was used in a first-round RT-PCR of the TCR CDR3.

Sample: peripheral blood mononuclear cells (PBMCs), taken at new diagnosis, from a patient treated with antithyroid drugs. The receptor comes from a woman aged 30 to 39 with Graves disease. This chain joins TRBV20-1 and TRBJ2-5; no clear D gene. DNA of the CDR3: TGCAGTGCCAGACGACCCCCAGAGACCCAGTACTTC. Protein product: CSARRPPETQYF.